This TCR beta chain was recovered during a study of T-cell memory formation after mild COVID-19. Each CDR3 protein gets one entry after TCRdb re-called the 5' RACE reads with MiXCR. The top ten hold approximately 20% of the sample, which has 350,000 to 400,000 distinct CDR3 sequences, approximately 15% seen once. V dropped 6 bases and J dropped 1; count of bases not matched to a gene: 6. The CDR3 has 15 amino acids. The receptor was derived from a man aged 18 to 29 who had mild COVID-19 (a few samples of this study predate the infection). Cell type and time point are not known. The chain links TRBV12-3 or TRBV12-4 to TRBJ1-1; TRBD1 matches 9 bases. The sequenced material came from PBMCs or a T cell subset sorted from them (not recorded which). CDR3 protein: CASSRRGQGNTEAFF. CDR3 nucleotides: TGTGCCAGCAGCCGTCGGGGACAGGGGAACACTGAAGCTTTCTTT.